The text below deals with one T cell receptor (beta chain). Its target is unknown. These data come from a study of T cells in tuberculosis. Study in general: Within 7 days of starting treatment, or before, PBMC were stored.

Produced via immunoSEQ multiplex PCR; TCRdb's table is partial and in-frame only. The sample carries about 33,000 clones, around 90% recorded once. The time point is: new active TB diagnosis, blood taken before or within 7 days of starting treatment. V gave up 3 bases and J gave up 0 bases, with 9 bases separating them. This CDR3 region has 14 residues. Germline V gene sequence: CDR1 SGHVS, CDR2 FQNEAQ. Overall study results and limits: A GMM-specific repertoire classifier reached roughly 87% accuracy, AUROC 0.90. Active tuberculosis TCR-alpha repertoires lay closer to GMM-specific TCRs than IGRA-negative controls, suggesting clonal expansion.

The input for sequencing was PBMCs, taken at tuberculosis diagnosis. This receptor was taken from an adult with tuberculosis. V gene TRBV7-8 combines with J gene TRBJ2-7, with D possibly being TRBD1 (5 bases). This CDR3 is CASSLTVSSYEQYF. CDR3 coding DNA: TGTGCCAGCAGCTTGACAGTGAGCTCCTACGAGCAGTACTTC.